Below, one T cell receptor (beta chain) is given with its context. The data originate from a study of identical twins. TCRdb redid the calling of the 5' RACE reads with MiXCR, one entry per CDR3 protein. The data hold some 270,000 distinct CDR3 sequences, with 6.5% to 9.5% observed a single time. CDR3 length equals 17 residues. Trimming removed 5 bases from V and 5 bases from J; junction bases left unmatched: 15. Germline V gene lookup returns CDR1 SQVTM and CDR2 ANQGSEA. These same data were also listed under a study on yellow fever vaccine responses in identical twins.

This sequence was found in a young woman in good health. The V and J genes are TRBV29-1 and TRBJ2-3; 11 bases match TRBD2. The sample comprised CD8+ T cells sorted from blood. The chain's CDR3 is CSVCNALAGGEVDTQYF. As DNA, the CDR3 is TGCAGCGTTTGCAACGCGCTAGCGGGGGGTGAGGTAGATACGCAGTATTTT.